This entry lists 18 T cell receptor beta chains sequenced from one sample in a study of beta chain features in type 1 diabetes. Reverse transcription of all isolated RNA meant that expressed TCRB transcripts were sequenced. TCRdb's copy holds only in-frame clones and misses some; the assay was immunoSEQ multiplex PCR. The data show a few hundred thousand clones, about 20% seen once. The specimen was naive CD4+ T cells from blood. The receptor source for this set is a woman under 30 in good health.

This clone was observed a handful of times. The genes are TRBV12-5 and TRBJ2-6; D ambiguous. The CDR3 covers 15 residues. Germline-derived CDR1 and CDR2 are LGHNT and FRNRAP. The germline V and J ends were trimmed by 6 bases and 0 bases, with 9 bases remaining between them. CDR3 sequence: CASGPMNSGANVLTF. The CDR3 bases are TGTGCTAGTGGACCTATGAACTCTGGGGCCAACGTCCTGACTTTC.

CDR3 sequence (DNA): TGTGCCAGCAGCTTAATGAGCGAGCAGTACTTC. As protein: CASSLMSEQYF. The chain joins TRBV7-8 to TRBJ2-7; D uncertain. Trimming shortened V by 2 bases and J by 6 bases, and 5 bases separated the two germline ends. CDR1 and CDR2 (germline): SGHVS, FQNEAQ. The CDR3 loop spans 11 amino acids.

The chain is built from TRBV9 and TRBJ2-1; 11 nucleotides align to TRBD2. J lost 9 bases, V lost 0 bases, and 8 bases had no gene match. The germline V gene encodes CDR1 SGDLS and CDR2 YYNGEE. The CDR3 runs 16 residues. Written as DNA, the CDR3 is TGTGCCAGCAGCGTAGCGGGGACTAGCGGACCAACTGAGCAGTTCTTC. As protein: CASSVAGTSGPTEQFF.

The chain has TRBV5-4 and TRBJ2-3; 11 bases are a match to TRBD2. Germline V lookup: CDR1 SGHNT, CDR2 YYREEE (reference sequence). V was clipped by 4 bases and J by 0 bases; unmatched bases: 7. This CDR3 comprises 17 residues. In DNA form, the CDR3 reads TGTGCCAGCAGCGCCACCCTAGCGGGGGGAAGCACAGATACGCAGTATTTT. Residues: CASSATLAGGSTDTQYF.

This clone has more than one count but fewer than ten. The chain couples TRBV4-1 to TRBJ2-7; TRBD1 might be the D (5 bases). Trimming left V 3 bases short and J 2 bases short, with 11 bases between. Germline lookup yields CDR1 MGHRA and CDR2 YSYEKL. The CDR3 covers 14 residues. Here the CDR3 DNA reads TGCGCCAGCAGCCAGGAGACAGTCCCCTACGAGCAGTACTTC. Translating gives CASSQETVPYEQYF.

This chain uses TRBV5-6 with TRBJ2-4; TRBD1 matches 9 bases. CDR1 SGHDT and CDR2 YYEEEE come from the germline V gene. CDR3 size: 15 residues. V dropped 1 base and J dropped 8; count of bases not matched to a gene: 7. This CDR3 reads CASSLTGTGSHIQYF. In DNA form, the CDR3 reads TGTGCCAGCAGCTTGACGGGGACAGGGTCGCACATTCAGTACTTC.

The CDR3 loop reads CASSLLALFDTEAFF. CDR3 DNA: TGTGCCAGCAGCTTATTAGCCTTGTTTGACACTGAAGCTTTCTTT. The chain links TRBV7-9 to TRBJ1-1; D is undetermined. Germline CDR1 and CDR2: SEHNR and FQNEAQ (reference sequence). The V gene lost 2 bases and the J gene lost 3 bases, with 13 bases spanning the gap. The CDR3 runs 15 residues.

The V and J genes are TRBV20-1 and TRBJ1-2; TRBD1 agrees at 7 bases. The germline gives CDR1 DFQATT, CDR2 SNEGSKA (reference sequence). Losses at the gene ends were 8 bases for V and 3 bases for J; bases not matched to a gene: 3. The length of the CDR3 is 11 residues. The CDR3 here is CSQGGDYGYTF. In nucleotides, the CDR3 is TGCAGTCAGGGGGGAGACTATGGCTACACCTTC.

The table lists this clone with a few counts. The chain uses TRBV29-1 and TRBJ2-1; TRBD2 agrees at 9 bases. Per germline, CDR1 SQVTM and CDR2 ANQGSEA. With V trimmed by 7 bases and J by 8 bases, 9 bases remained unmatched. The length of the CDR3 is 13 residues. The CDR3 sequence is CSGGGGALYEQFF. As DNA, the CDR3 is TGCAGCGGGGGCGGGGGGGCCCTCTATGAGCAGTTCTTC.

About this clone itself: The junction shows a germline mismatch at one end, possibly a read error. The V call is TRBV5-4, the J call TRBJ2-5, with a possible D match to TRBD1 (5 bases). The CDR3 contains 14 residues. Germline V lookup: CDR1 SGHNT, CDR2 YYREEE (reference sequence). As DNA, the CDR3 is TGCGCCAGCAGCTTGGGGCAATTCCAAGAGACCCAGTACTTC. Its protein product is CASSLGQFQETQYF. The complete variable domain, with remaining parts taken from reference TRBV5-4 and TRBJ2-5, reads ETGVTQSPTHLIKTRGQQVTLRCSSQSGHNTVSWYQQALGQGPQFIFQYYREEENGRGNFPPRFSGLQFPNYSSELNVNALELDDSALYLCASSLGQFQETQYFGPGTRLLVL.

The chain recombines TRBV29-1 with TRBJ2-1, with 9 bases matching TRBD2. The germline V gene encodes CDR1 SQVTM and CDR2 ANQGSEA. V lost 5 bases and J lost 6; bases outside the gene matches: 5. There are 13 residues in the CDR3. CDR3 bases: TGCAGCGTTCGTCTAGCGGGGCCCAATGAGCAGTTCTTC. The encoded protein is CSVRLAGPNEQFF.

The rearrangement uses TRBV15 and TRBJ2-4; a possible D gene is TRBD1 (6 bases). V lost 8 bases, J lost 0 bases, and 23 bases lay in between. This CDR3 is 18 amino acids long. CDR1 LNHNV and CDR2 YYDKDF come from the germline V gene (reference sequence). Here the CDR3 reads CATSQTPGHTVAKNIQYF. The DNA for the CDR3 is TGTGCCACCTCCCAAACCCCGGGACATACAGTAGCCAAAAACATTCAGTACTTC.

The V and J genes are TRBV20-1 and TRBJ2-1; D is unclear. CDR1 and CDR2 (germline): DFQATT, SNEGSKA (reference sequence). The V end was cut by 7 bases, the J end by 8 bases, with 9 bases between. The CDR3 is 10 residues long. The CDR3 sequence: CSVKRYEQFF. CDR3 nucleotides: TGCAGTGTAAAGCGTTATGAGCAGTTCTTC.

This rearrangement joins TRBV2 to TRBJ2-2; the D gene is possibly TRBD2 (6 bases). The CDR3 length is 14 residues. Trimming shortened V by 6 bases and J by 6 bases, and 14 bases separated the two germline ends. Germline CDR1 SNHLY, CDR2 FYNNEI. The CDR3 spells CASSKGASAGELFF. The CDR3 bases are TGTGCCAGCAGCAAAGGGGCTAGCGCCGGGGAGCTGTTTTTT.

The chain joins TRBV5-1 to TRBJ2-1; 7 bases are a match to TRBD1. This CDR3 has 17 amino acids. V shed 0 bases and J 7 bases; nucleotides not matched to a gene: 13. Per the germline V gene, CDR1 is SGHRS and CDR2 is YFSETQ. The CDR3 DNA reads TGCGCCAGCAGCTTGGCCCCGACAGGGACCTCAGGAAATGAGCAGTTCTTC. Amino acids: CASSLAPTGTSGNEQFF. Full variable domain (missing parts from reference TRBV5-1 and TRBJ2-1): KAGVTQTPRYLIKTRGQQVTLSCSPISGHRSVSWYQQTPGQGLQFLFEYFSETQRNKGNFPGRFSGRQFSNSRSEMNVSTLELGDSALYLCASSLAPTGTSGNEQFFGPGTRLTVL.

Of note for this clone: This sample also contains other DNA sequences that code for the same CDR3. V gene TRBV4-1 combines with J gene TRBJ2-5; perhaps TRBD2 as D (5 bases). CDR3 size: 13 residues. The V gene's germline CDR1 is MGHRA and CDR2 YSYEKL. Trimming stripped 0 bases from V and 4 bases from J, with 6 bases between. CDR3 sequence (DNA): TGCGCCAGCAGCCAAGATCGGGGAGAGACCCAGTACTTC. Protein sequence: CASSQDRGETQYF.

This clone turned up a few times. The chain recombines TRBV4-1 with TRBJ2-2; TRBD2 matches 10 bases. Per the germline V gene, CDR1 is MGHRA and CDR2 is YSYEKL. V shed 4 bases and J 6 bases; nucleotides not matched to a gene: 11. CDR3 length: 17 residues. The CDR3 nucleotides read TGCGCCAGCAGCCCTACCTCTAGCGGGAGTCGTTCCGGGGAGCTGTTTTTT. This codes for CASSPTSSGSRSGELFF.

This clone was found a few times. The chain employs TRBV19 and TRBJ1-1; D uncertain. Germline values: CDR1 LNHDA, CDR2 SQIVND (reference sequence). The CDR3 has 13 residues. V was cut by 0 bases and J by 7 bases, with 9 bases left in between. The CDR3 loop reads CASSIEPSGEAFF. In nucleotides, the CDR3 is TGTGCCAGTAGTATAGAACCCTCAGGTGAAGCTTTCTTT. Based on the CDR3 plus reference TRBV19 and TRBJ1-1, the full variable domain is DGGITQSPKYLFRKEGQNVTLSCEQNLNHDAMYWYRQDPGQGLRLIYYSQIVNDFQKGDIAEGYSVSREKKESFPLTVTSAQKNPTAFYLCASSIEPSGEAFFGQGTRLTVV.